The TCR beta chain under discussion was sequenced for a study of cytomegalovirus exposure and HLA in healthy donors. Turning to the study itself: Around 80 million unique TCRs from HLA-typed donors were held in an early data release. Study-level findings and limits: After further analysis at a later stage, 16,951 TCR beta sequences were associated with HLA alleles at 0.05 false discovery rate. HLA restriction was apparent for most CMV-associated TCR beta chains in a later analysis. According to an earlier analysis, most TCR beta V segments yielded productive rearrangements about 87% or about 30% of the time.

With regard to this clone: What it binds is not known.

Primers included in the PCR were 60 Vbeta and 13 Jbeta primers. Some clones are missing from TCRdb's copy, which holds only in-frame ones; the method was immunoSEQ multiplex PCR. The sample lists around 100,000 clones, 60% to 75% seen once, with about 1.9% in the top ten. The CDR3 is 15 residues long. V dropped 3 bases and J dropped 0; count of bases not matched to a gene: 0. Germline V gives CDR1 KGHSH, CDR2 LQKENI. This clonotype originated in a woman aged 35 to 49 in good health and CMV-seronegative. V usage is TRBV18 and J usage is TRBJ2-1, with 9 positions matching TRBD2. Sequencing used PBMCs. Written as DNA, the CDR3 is TGTGCCAGCTCACCGACTAGCGGCTCCTACAATGAGCAGTTCTTC. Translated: CASSPTSGSYNEQFF.